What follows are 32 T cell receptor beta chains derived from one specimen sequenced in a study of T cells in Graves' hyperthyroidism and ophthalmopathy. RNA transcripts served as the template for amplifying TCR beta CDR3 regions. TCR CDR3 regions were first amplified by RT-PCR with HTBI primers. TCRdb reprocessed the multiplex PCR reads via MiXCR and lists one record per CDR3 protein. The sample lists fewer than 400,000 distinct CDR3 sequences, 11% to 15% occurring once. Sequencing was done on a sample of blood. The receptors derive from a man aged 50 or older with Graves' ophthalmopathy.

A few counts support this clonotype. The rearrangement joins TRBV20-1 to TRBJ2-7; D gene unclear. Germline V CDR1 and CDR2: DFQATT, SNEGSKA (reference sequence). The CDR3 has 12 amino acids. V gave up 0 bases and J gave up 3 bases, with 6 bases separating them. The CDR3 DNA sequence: TGCAGTGCTAGAGAAGTCAACTACGAGCAGTACTTC. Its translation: CSAREVNYEQYF.

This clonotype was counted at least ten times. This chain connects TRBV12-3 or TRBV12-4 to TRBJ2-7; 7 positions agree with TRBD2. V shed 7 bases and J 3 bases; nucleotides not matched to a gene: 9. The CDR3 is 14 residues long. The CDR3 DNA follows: TGTGCCAGCATCAAGGGCGGGGGAAGCTACGAGCAGTACTTC. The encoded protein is CASIKGGGSYEQYF.

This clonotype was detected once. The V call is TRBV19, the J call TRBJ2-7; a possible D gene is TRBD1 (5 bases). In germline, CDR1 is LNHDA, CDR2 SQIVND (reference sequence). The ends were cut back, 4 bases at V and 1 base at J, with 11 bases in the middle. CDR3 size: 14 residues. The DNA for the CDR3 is TGTGCCAGTAGTAATTACCAGGGATCCTACGAGCAGTACTTC. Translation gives CASSNYQGSYEQYF.

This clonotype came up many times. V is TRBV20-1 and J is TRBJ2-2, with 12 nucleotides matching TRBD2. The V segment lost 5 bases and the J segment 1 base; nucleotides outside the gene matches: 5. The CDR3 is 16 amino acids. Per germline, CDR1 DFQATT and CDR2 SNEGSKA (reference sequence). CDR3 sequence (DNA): TGCAGTGCTCCCCGGACTAGCGGGGTGAACACCGGGGAGCTGTTTTTT. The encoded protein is CSAPRTSGVNTGELFF.

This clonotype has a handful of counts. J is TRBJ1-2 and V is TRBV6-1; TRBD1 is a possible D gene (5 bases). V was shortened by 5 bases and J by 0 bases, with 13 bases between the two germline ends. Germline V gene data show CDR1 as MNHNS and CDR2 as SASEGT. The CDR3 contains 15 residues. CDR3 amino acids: CASSLSGTANYGYTF. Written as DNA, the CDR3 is TGTGCCAGCAGTTTATCAGGGACGGCTAACTATGGCTACACCTTC.

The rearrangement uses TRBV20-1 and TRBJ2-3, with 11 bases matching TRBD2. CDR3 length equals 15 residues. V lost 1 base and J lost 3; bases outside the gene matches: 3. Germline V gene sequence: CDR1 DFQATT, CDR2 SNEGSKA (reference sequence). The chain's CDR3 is CSARGLAGRTDTQYF. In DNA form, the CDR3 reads TGCAGTGCTAGAGGACTAGCGGGACGGACAGATACGCAGTATTTT.

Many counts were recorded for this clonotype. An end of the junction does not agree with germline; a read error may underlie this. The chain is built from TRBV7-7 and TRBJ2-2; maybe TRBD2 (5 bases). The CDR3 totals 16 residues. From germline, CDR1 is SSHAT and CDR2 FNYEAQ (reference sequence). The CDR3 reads CASSLELAMDTGELFF. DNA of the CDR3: TGTGCTAGCAGCTTAGAGCTAGCCATGGACACCGGGGAGCTGTTTTTT.

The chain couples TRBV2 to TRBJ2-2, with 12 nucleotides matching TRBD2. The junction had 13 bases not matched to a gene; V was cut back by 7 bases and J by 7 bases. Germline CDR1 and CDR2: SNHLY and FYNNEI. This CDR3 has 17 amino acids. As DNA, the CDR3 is TGTGCCAGCATGAAGGCTAGCGGGAGGGCCTTGGGCGGGGAGCTGTTTTTT. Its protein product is CASMKASGRALGGELFF.

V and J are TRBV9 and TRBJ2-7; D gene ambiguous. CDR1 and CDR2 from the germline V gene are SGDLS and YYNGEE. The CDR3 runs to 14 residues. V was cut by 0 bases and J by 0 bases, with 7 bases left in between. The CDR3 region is CASSVAYSSYEQYF. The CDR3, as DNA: TGTGCCAGCAGCGTAGCTTATAGCTCCTACGAGCAGTACTTC. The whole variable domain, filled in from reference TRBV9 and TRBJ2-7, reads DSGVTQTPKHLITATGQRVTLRCSPRSGDLSVYWYQQSLDQGLQFLIQYYNGEERAKGNILERFSAQQFPDLHSELNLSSLELGDSALYFCASSVAYSSYEQYFGPGTRLTVT.

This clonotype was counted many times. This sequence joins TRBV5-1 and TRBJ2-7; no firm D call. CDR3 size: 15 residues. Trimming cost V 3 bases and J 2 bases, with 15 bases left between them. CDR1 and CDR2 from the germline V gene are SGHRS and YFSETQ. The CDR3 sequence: CASSYFGPTTYEQYF. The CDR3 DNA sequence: TGCGCCAGCAGCTATTTCGGGCCTACCACCTACGAGCAGTACTTC.

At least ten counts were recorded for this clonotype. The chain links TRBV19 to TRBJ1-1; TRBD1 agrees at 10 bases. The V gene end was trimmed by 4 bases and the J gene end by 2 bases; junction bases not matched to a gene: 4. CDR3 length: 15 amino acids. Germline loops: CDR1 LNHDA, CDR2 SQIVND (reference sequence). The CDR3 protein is CASSTGQGINTEAFF. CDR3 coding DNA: TGTGCCAGTAGTACGGGACAGGGGATAAACACTGAAGCTTTCTTT.

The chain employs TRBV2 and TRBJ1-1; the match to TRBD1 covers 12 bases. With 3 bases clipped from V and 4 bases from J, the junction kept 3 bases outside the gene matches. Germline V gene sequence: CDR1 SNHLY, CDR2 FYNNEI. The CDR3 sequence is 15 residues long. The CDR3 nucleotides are TGTGCCAGCAGTGATGGGGGACAGGGGGCCACTGAAGCTTTCTTT. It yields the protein CASSDGGQGATEAFF.

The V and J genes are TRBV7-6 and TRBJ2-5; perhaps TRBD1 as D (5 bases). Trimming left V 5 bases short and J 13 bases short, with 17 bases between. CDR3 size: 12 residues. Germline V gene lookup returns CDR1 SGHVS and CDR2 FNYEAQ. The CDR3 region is CASSRVGRPLYF. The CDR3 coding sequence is TGTGCCAGCAGCCGGGTGGGGCGGCCCCTGTACTTC.

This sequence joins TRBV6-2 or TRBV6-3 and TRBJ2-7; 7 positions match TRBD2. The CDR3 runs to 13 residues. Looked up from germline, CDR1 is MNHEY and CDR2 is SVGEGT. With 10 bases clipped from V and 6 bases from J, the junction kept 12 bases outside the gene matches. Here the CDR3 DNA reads TGTGCCATCAATCGGGGAGGGCCGGGCGAGCAGTACTTC. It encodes CAINRGGPGEQYF.

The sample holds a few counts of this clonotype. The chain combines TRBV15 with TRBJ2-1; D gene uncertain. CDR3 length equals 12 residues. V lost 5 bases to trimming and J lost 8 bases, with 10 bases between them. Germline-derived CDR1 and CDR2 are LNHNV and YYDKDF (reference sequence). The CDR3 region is CATSLVTDEQFF. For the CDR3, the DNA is TGTGCCACCAGCCTAGTAACCGATGAGCAGTTCTTC.

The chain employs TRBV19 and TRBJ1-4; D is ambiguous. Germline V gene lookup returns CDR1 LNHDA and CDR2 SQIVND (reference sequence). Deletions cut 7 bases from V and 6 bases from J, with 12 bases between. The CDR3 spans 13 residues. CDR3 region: CASKHWLDEKLFF. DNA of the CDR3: TGTGCCAGTAAACATTGGCTTGATGAAAAACTGTTTTTT.

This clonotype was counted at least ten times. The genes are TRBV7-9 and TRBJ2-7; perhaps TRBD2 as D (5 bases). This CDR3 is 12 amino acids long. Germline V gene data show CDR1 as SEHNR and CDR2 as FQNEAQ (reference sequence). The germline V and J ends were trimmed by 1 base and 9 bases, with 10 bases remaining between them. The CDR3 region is CASSLEGGRQYF. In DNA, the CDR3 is TGTGCCAGCAGCTTAGAAGGCGGGCGGCAGTACTTC.

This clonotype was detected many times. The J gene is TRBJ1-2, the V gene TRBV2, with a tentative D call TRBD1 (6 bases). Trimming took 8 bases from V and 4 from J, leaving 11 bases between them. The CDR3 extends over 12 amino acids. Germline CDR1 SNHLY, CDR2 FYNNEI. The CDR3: CASQGGTYGYTF. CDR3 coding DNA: TGTGCCAGCCAAGGGGGGACCTATGGCTACACCTTC.

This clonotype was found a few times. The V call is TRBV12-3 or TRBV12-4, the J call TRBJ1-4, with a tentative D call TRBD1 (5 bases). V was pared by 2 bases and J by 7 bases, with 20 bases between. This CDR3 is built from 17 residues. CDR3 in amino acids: CASSLLLGGVFGEKLFF. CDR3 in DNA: TGTGCCAGCAGTTTACTGTTAGGAGGGGTCTTTGGTGAAAAACTGTTTTTT.

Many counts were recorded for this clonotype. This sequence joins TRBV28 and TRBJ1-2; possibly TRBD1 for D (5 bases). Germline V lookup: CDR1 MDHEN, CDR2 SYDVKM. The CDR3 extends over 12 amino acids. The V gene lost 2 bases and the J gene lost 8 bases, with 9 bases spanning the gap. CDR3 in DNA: TGTGCCAGCAGTTTAAGGGACGTCGGCTACACCTTC. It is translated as CASSLRDVGYTF.

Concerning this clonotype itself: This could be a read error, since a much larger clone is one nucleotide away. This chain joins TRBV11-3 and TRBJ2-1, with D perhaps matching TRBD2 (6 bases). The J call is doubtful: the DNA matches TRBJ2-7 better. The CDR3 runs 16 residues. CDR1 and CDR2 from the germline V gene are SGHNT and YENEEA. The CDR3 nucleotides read TGTGCCAGCAGTATTGGCGGGGCAAGCTCCTACAATGAGCAGTACTTC. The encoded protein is CASSIGGASSYNEQYF.

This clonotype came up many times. This chain's CDR3 is CASSLSYTSGSISYEQYF. The CDR3 region has the DNA TGTGCCAGCAGTTTATCTTATACTAGCGGGAGTATCAGCTACGAGCAGTACTTC. The gene calls are TRBV28 and TRBJ2-7; TRBD2 agrees at 11 bases. Looked up from germline, CDR1 is MDHEN and CDR2 is SYDVKM. The CDR3 spans 18 residues. J lost 3 bases, V lost 1 base, and 11 bases had no gene match.

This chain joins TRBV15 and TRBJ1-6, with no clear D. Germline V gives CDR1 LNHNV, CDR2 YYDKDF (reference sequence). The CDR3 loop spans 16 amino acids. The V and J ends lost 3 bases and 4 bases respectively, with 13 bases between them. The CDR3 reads CATSSLTGIYNSPLHF. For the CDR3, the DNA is TGTGCCACCAGCAGTTTAACCGGAATATATAATTCACCCCTCCACTTT.

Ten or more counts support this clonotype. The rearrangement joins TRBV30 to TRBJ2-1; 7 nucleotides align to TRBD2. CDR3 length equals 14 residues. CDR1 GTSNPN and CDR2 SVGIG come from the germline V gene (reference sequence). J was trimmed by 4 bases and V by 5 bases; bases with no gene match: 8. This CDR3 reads CAWDRDYAYNEQFF. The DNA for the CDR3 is TGTGCCTGGGACCGGGACTACGCGTACAATGAGCAGTTCTTC.

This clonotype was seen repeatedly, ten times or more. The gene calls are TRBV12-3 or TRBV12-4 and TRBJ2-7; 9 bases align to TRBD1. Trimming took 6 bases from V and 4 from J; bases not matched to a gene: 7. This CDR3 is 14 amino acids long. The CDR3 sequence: CASSWGTGQYEQYF. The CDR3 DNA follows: TGTGCCAGCAGCTGGGGGACAGGGCAATACGAGCAGTACTTC.

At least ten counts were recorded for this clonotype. The CDR3 nucleotides are TGCAGTGCTAGAGATCGGTACAGGGGCACTGAAGCTTTCTTT. Translated, it gives CSARDRYRGTEAFF. J is TRBJ1-1 and V is TRBV20-1; 7 nucleotides line up with TRBD1. The germline CDR1 and CDR2 sequences are DFQATT and SNEGSKA (reference sequence). V shed 0 bases and J 4 bases; nucleotides not matched to a gene: 5. The CDR3 is 14 amino acids.

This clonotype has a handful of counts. The CDR3 bases are TGTGCCAGCAGCGATCTGGGGACGACCCGCAGTGAGCAGTTCTTC. Protein sequence: CASSDLGTTRSEQFF. The gene calls are TRBV9 and TRBJ2-1; D is tentatively TRBD1 or TRBD2 (5 bases each). The CDR3 runs 15 residues. V lost 3 bases to trimming and J lost 9 bases, with 19 bases between them. Germline V gene sequence: CDR1 SGDLS, CDR2 YYNGEE.

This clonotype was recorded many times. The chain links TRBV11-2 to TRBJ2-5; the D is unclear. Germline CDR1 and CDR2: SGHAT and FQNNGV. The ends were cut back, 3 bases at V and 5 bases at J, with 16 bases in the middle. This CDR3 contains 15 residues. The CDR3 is CASSFIPMSQETQYF. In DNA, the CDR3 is TGTGCCAGCAGCTTCATTCCGATGTCTCAGGAGACCCAGTACTTC.

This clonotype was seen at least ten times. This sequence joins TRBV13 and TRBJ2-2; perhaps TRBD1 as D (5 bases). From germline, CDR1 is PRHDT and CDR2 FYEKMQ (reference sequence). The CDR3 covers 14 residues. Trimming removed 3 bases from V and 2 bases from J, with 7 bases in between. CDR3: CASSLGHNTGELFF. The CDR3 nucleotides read TGTGCCAGCAGCTTGGGGCATAACACCGGGGAGCTGTTTTTT. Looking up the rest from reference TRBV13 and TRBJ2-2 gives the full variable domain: AAGVIQSPRHLIKEKRETATLKCYPIPRHDTVYWYQQGPGQDPQFLISFYEKMQSDKGSIPDRFSAQQFSDYHSELNMSSLELGDSALYFCASSLGHNTGELFFGEGSRLTVL.

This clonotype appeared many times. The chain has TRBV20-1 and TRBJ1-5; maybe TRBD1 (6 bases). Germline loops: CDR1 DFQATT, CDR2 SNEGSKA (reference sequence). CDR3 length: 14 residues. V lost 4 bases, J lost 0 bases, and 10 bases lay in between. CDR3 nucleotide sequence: TGCAGTGCTAATCTGGGGGCTAGCAATCAGCCCCAGCATTTT. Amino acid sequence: CSANLGASNQPQHF.

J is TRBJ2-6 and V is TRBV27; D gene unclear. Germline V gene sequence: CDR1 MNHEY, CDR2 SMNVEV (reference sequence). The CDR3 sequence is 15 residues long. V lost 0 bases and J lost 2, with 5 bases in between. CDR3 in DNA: TGTGCCAGCAGTTTATCGGTCGCTGGGGCCAACGTCCTGACTTTC. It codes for CASSLSVAGANVLTF.

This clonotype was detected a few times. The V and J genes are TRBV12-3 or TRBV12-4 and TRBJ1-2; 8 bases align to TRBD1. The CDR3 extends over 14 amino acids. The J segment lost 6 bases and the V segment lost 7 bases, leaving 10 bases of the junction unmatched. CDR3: CASNADRGIDGYTF. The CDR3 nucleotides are TGTGCCAGCAACGCAGACAGGGGCATAGATGGCTACACCTTC.